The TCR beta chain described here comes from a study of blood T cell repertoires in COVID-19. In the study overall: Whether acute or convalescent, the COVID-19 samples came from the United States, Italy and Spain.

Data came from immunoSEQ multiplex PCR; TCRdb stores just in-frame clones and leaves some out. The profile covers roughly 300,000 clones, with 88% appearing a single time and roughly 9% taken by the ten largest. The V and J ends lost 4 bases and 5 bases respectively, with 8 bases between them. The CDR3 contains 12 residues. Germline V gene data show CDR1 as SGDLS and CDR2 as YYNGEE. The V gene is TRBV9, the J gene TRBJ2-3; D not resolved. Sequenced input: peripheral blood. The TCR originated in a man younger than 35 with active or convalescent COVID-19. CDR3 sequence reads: CASSPTEDTQYF. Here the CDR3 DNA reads TGTGCCAGCAGCCCCACAGAAGATACGCAGTATTTT.